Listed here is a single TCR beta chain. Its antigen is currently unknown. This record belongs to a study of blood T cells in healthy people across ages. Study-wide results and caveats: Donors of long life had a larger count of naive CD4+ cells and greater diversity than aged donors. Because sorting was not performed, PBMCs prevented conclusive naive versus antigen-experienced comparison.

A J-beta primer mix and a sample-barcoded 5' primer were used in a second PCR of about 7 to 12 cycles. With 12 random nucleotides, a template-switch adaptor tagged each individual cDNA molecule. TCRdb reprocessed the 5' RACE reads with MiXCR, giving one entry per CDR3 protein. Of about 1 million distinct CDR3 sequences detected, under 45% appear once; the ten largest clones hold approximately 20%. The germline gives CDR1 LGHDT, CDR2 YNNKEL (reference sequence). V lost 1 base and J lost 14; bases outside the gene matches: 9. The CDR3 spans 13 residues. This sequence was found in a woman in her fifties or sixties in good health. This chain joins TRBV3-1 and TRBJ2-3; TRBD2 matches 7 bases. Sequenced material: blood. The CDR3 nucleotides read TGTGCCAGCAGCCAAGGGAGCGGGGCGCCTCTGTATTTT. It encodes CASSQGSGAPLYF.